This T cell receptor (beta chain) comes out of a study of early T cells in non-severe SARS-CoV-2 infection. About the research overall: The chains were unpaired, and the sequenced material was bulk RNA from unsorted whole blood.

Findings and limits, study-wide: Sequences matched to VDJdb favored anti-spike CD8 responses, while private and CD4 specificities were missed.

Comments on this clonotype: Its specificity is not known.

Tagging with unique molecular identifiers was applied to individual cDNA molecules. TCRdb called the 5' RACE reads again in MiXCR, with one record for every CDR3 protein. The table shows some 73,000 distinct CDR3 sequences, with approximately 12% occurring only once. CDR1 MNHEY and CDR2 SVGAGI come from the germline V gene. The CDR3 consists of 17 residues. Trimming shortened V by 4 bases and J by 0 bases, and 19 bases separated the two germline ends. Sequencing was carried out using whole blood. V usage is TRBV6-5 and J usage is TRBJ2-7; a possible D gene is TRBD2 (6 bases). This clonotype was obtained from an adult who was a healthcare worker with PCR-confirmed SARS-CoV-2 infection or an uninfected control (not recorded which). The DNA of the CDR3 is TGTGCCAGCAGTTGGAACCGGGACTCCGCTAGCTCCTACGAGCAGTACTTC. Protein product: CASSWNRDSASSYEQYF.